This TCR beta chain was retrieved from a study of Ad26.COV2.S vaccination and SARS-CoV-2 variants. Study-wide results and caveats: Estimates derived from TCR breadth and depth analyses may have underestimated total T cell responses.

Germline lookup yields CDR1 LNHNV and CDR2 YYDKDF (reference sequence). Trimming removed 0 bases at V and 7 bases at J, with 15 bases between. The CDR3 contains 15 residues. The sample's treatment: 15 to 20 received Ad26.COV2.S at low or high dose, single or two shots; 5 received placebo; per-sample allocation not given. Vaccine and placebo recipients were sampled on day 63 after the first injection. To note about this clone: Its matching antigen is unknown.

TCRdb's copy holds only in-frame clones and misses some; the assay was immunoSEQ multiplex PCR. The sample records around 500,000 clones, about 88% being singletons. Sequences were derived from peripheral blood, sampled in a trial of Ad26.COV2.S vaccine versus placebo. The sequence was collected from a person between 18 and 65 years old who received the Ad26.COV2.S COVID-19 vaccine or a placebo. The V call is TRBV15, the J call TRBJ1-2; possible D gene TRBD1, 5 bases. The CDR3 here is CATSRDLVRGAGYTF. The CDR3 nucleotides read TGTGCCACCAGCAGAGATTTGGTTAGGGGAGCTGGCTACACCTTC. Full variable domain (remainder filled in from reference TRBV15 and TRBJ1-2): DAMVIQNPRYQVTQFGKPVTLSCSQTLNHNVMYWYQQKSSQAPKLLFHYYDKDFNNEADTPDNFQSRRPNTSFCFLDIRSPGLGDTAMYLCATSRDLVRGAGYTFGSGTRLTVV.